This is a list of T cell receptor beta chains from one sample in a study of CD8 T cells in Susac syndrome. TCRdb recomputed calls from the immunoSEQ multiplex PCR reads with MiXCR, one row per CDR3 protein. Of around 130,000 distinct CDR3 sequences listed, around 94% were seen once; the top ten hold roughly 0.098%. Sequencing was performed on CD4+ T cells from PBMCs. Every receptor here comes from a human donor in good health. Each CDR3 is given with its conserved first and last residue. A D gene is named only where the DNA matches it firmly. Size is stated for part of the rows, as once, few or many counts, or as a class when the clone is expanded.

TRBJ2-7,TRBV6-6,-,-,CAAQLQGYEQYF,TGTGCCGCGCAATTACAGGGATACGAGCAGTACTTC
TRBJ2-2,TRBV11-1,TRBD2,once,CASSLDLAGSGELFF,TGTGCCAGCAGCTTAGACCTAGCGGGATCCGGGGAGCTGTTTTTT
TRBJ2-6,TRBV27,-,-,CASSFPGGVLTF,TGTGCCAGCAGTTTCCCTGGAGGCGTCCTGACTTTC
TRBJ2-2,TRBV6-5,-,-,CASRPSRDTGELFF,TGTGCCAGCAGGCCCTCTAGGGACACCGGGGAGCTGTTTTTT
TRBJ2-7,TRBV9,-,-,CASSAQGSLYEQYF,TGTGCCAGCAGCGCACAGGGATCACTCTACGAGCAGTACTTC
TRBJ2-7,TRBV6-2/TRBV6-3,-,once,CASSSGRGVPHEQYF,TGTGCCAGCAGTTCTGGCCGGGGCGTCCCCCACGAGCAGTACTTC
TRBJ2-2,TRBV3-1,TRBD1,-,CASSQSGGIGELFF,TGTGCCAGCAGCCAATCAGGGGGTATCGGGGAGCTGTTTTTT
TRBJ2-5,TRBV12-3/TRBV12-4,TRBD2,-,CASSDPSGRSVETQYF,TGTGCCAGCAGCGACCCTAGCGGGAGGTCTGTGGAGACCCAGTACTTC
TRBJ1-5,TRBV12-3/TRBV12-4,-,once,CASSLGHLEGPQHF,TGTGCCAGCAGTCTCGGACACCTAGAGGGGCCCCAGCATTTT
TRBJ1-1,TRBV19,-,-,CASRRDFLMNTEAFF,TGTGCCAGTAGACGCGACTTTTTAATGAACACTGAAGCTTTCTTT
TRBJ1-2,TRBV3-1,-,-,CASSQEAYGYTF,TGTGCCAGCAGCCAAGAAGCCTATGGCTACACCTTC
TRBJ2-1,TRBV9,TRBD2,-,CASSVGEGLEQFF,TGTGCCAGCAGCGTAGGGGAGGGACTAGAGCAGTTCTTC
TRBJ2-7,TRBV12-3/TRBV12-4,-,-,CASTRAAGYEQYF,TGTGCCAGCACAAGGGCGGCGGGATACGAGCAGTACTTC
TRBJ2-1,TRBV2,TRBD2,-,CASSQLAGGNEQFF,TGTGCCAGCAGTCAACTAGCGGGAGGGAATGAGCAGTTCTTC
TRBJ1-1,TRBV10-3,TRBD1,once,CAINPTGPMNTEAFF,TGTGCCATCAATCCGACAGGGCCCATGAACACTGAAGCTTTCTTT
TRBJ2-7,TRBV3-1,-,-,CASGSNYEQYF,TGTGCCAGCGGGAGTAACTACGAGCAGTACTTC
TRBJ2-3,TRBV12-3/TRBV12-4,-,-,CASIKGFTQYF,TGTGCCAGCATAAAGGGATTTACGCAGTATTTT
TRBJ2-7,TRBV9,-,-,CASSVVSGPTYEQYF,TGTGCCAGCAGCGTAGTGTCGGGACCGACCTACGAGCAGTACTTC
TRBJ2-7,TRBV19,-,-,CASSNYAGTLSGEQYF,TGTGCCAGTAGTAACTACGCCGGGACCCTATCGGGCGAGCAGTACTTC
TRBJ2-1,TRBV12-5,TRBD1,-,CASGLGQGYNEQFF,TGTGCTAGTGGTTTGGGACAGGGGTACAATGAGCAGTTCTTC
TRBJ2-5,TRBV14,-,-,CASSQASWETQYF,TGTGCCAGCAGCCAAGCATCCTGGGAGACCCAGTACTTC
TRBJ2-6,TRBV24-1,-,-,CATSDPASSGANVLTF,TGTGCCACCAGTGATCCGGCCTCCTCTGGGGCCAACGTCCTGACTTTC
TRBJ1-1,TRBV20-1,-,-,CSARGPWSGNTEAFF,TGCAGTGCTAGAGGCCCTTGGTCAGGGAACACTGAAGCTTTCTTT
TRBJ1-3,TRBV30,-,few,CAWSGSGNTIYF,TGTGCCTGGAGCGGGAGTGGAAACACCATATATTTT
TRBJ2-2,TRBV15,TRBD2,-,CATSRAAGVYANTGELFF,TGTGCCACCAGCAGAGCGGCGGGGGTCTACGCGAACACCGGGGAGCTGTTTTTT
TRBJ2-2,TRBV6-1,TRBD2,-,CAIRGVGDTGELFF,TGTGCCATTCGGGGGGTGGGAGACACCGGGGAGCTGTTTTTT
TRBJ2-1,TRBV3-1,-,once,CASSQVVNERLTF,TGTGCCAGCAGCCAAGTAGTCAACGAGCGTCTCACCTTC
TRBJ2-5,TRBV7-9,-,-,CAGEGGAETQYF,TGTGCCGGAGAGGGAGGAGCAGAGACCCAGTACTTC
TRBJ2-5,TRBV5-1,-,-,CASSSEGRETQYF,TGCGCCAGCAGCTCCGAGGGAAGGGAGACCCAGTACTTC
TRBJ1-1,TRBV29-1,TRBD1,once,CSGAGQLNTEAFF,TGCAGCGGCGCGGGACAGTTGAACACTGAAGCTTTCTTT
TRBJ2-7,TRBV6-6,TRBD2,few,CASSLTSEYEQYF,TGTGCCAGCAGTTTGACTAGCGAGTACGAGCAGTACTTC
TRBJ2-1,TRBV28,-,-,CASTLLGTHEQFF,TGTGCCAGCACCCTGTTGGGTACCCATGAGCAGTTCTTC
TRBJ2-5,TRBV29-1,-,once,CSVEDWRQETQYF,TGCAGCGTTGAAGACTGGCGGCAAGAGACCCAGTACTTC
TRBJ1-5,TRBV27,-,-,CASSLRAGLQPQHF,TGTGCCAGCAGTCTTCGAGCGGGGCTTCAGCCCCAGCATTTT
TRBJ2-7,TRBV10-3,-,once,CAISDRGVDEQYF,TGTGCCATCAGTGACAGGGGAGTGGACGAGCAGTACTTC
TRBJ1-1,TRBV28,-,-,CASSWGKSGTEAFF,TGTGCCAGCAGTTGGGGCAAGTCGGGAACTGAAGCTTTCTTT
TRBJ1-1,TRBV11-3,-,-,CASSRTNTEAFF,TGTGCCAGCAGCCGCACCAACACTGAAGCTTTCTTT
TRBJ2-3,TRBV30,-,-,CAWSVMVTTDTQYF,TGTGCCTGGAGTGTGATGGTAACTACAGATACGCAGTATTTT
TRBJ1-5,TRBV6-2/TRBV6-3,-,-,CASRDPGNNQPQHF,TGTGCCAGCAGGGACCCAGGGAACAATCAGCCCCAGCATTTT
TRBJ1-6,TRBV6-1,-,-,CASSPRGQNSYNSPLHF,TGTGCCAGCAGCCCACGGGGGCAGAACTCCTATAATTCACCCCTCCACTTT